Presented here are 16 T cell receptor beta chains from one specimen sequenced in a study of persistence of HIV-infected CD4 T cells. Overlapping HIV-1 Gag 15-mer peptides at 0.8 to 1 ug per peptide per mL were used. Sorting selected CD4+ T cells upregulating both CD40 ligand and CD69. Sequencing used immunoSEQ version 4 in survey mode. The assay was immunoSEQ multiplex PCR, and TCRdb's table has in-frame clones only and misses some. The sample holds over 10,000 clones, roughly 62% seen once. The antigens for these receptors are not known. The sequencing used CD4+ T cells sorted from PBMCs after 18-hour stimulation, collected from a patient who received antiretroviral therapy. Receptor source: an adult man with HIV who was CMV-seropositive.

This chain joins TRBV14 and TRBJ2-5; no clear D. Germline V gives CDR1 SGHDN, CDR2 FVKESK. There are 13 residues in the CDR3. Trimming removed 1 base at V and 12 bases at J, with 15 bases between. CDR3 coding DNA: TGTGCCAGCAGCCAAGTGGCTCGGAGCTTAGAGTACTTC. This codes for CASSQVARSLEYF.

This clone is medium-sized by share. The CDR3 is CASSYGQGGETQYF. The CDR3 nucleotides read TGTGCCAGCAGTTACGGGCAGGGGGGAGAGACCCAGTACTTC. J is TRBJ2-5 and V is TRBV6-5, with D perhaps TRBD1 (7 bases). Germline V gene sequence: CDR1 MNHEY, CDR2 SVGAGI. This CDR3 region has 14 residues. V was trimmed by 2 bases and J by 4 bases, leaving 11 bases between them.

The genes are TRBV7-7 and TRBJ2-2; 11 bases line up with TRBD2. Trimming at V came to 6 bases and at J to 5 bases, leaving 8 bases not matched to a gene. From germline, CDR1 is SSHAT and CDR2 FNYEAQ (reference sequence). The CDR3 sequence is 16 residues long. CDR3 DNA sequence: TGTGCCAGCAGTCGTTCCCTAGCGGGAGGAACCGGGGAGCTGTTTTTT. It translates to CASSRSLAGGTGELFF.

This CDR3 reads CASRDVPGAPLHF. For the CDR3, the DNA is TGTGCCAGCAGGGACGTCCCAGGGGCACCCCTCCACTTT. The chain combines TRBV12-3 or TRBV12-4 with TRBJ1-6; D may be TRBD1 (6 bases). V was trimmed by 6 bases and J by 11 bases, leaving 14 bases between them. The CDR3 loop spans 13 amino acids.

The chain recombines TRBV7-8 with TRBJ1-5; D remains ambiguous. The length of the CDR3 is 16 residues. Per the germline V gene, CDR1 is SGHVS and CDR2 is FQNEAQ. V was pared by 5 bases and J by 2 bases, with 16 bases between. The CDR3: CASSPFSGFGNQPQHF. CDR3 nucleotide sequence: TGTGCCAGCAGCCCCTTTTCTGGGTTCGGCAATCAGCCCCAGCATTTT.

This clone has more than one count but fewer than ten. The chain carries TRBV6-5 and TRBJ2-5; D could derive from TRBD1 or TRBD2 (5 bases each). CDR1 and CDR2 from the germline V gene are MNHEY and SVGAGI. V was trimmed by 3 bases and J by 5 bases, leaving 13 bases between them. This CDR3 is built from 14 residues. CDR3 coding DNA: TGTGCCAGCAGTTATCGGCAGGGCGGGGAGACCCAGTACTTC. Translated: CASSYRQGGETQYF.

The chain uses TRBV5-1 and TRBJ2-3; 9 nucleotides agree with TRBD1. With V trimmed by 10 bases and J by 5 bases, 14 bases remained unmatched. Germline lookup yields CDR1 SGHRS and CDR2 YFSETQ. The CDR3 covers 15 residues. In nucleotides, the CDR3 is TGCGCCGGACGACCGGGACAGGGCCCCCTAGATACGCAGTATTTT. Its protein product is CAGRPGQGPLDTQYF.

V usage is TRBV7-6 and J usage is TRBJ2-1; a weak D match, TRBD2 (6 bases). The CDR3 covers 15 residues. The V end was cut by 3 bases, the J end by 4 bases, with 13 bases between. CDR1 and CDR2 from the germline V gene are SGHVS and FNYEAQ. CDR3 amino acids: CASSFYSGRYNEQFF. The CDR3 bases are TGTGCCAGCAGCTTTTATAGCGGCAGGTACAATGAGCAGTTCTTC.

The rearrangement links TRBV5-1 to TRBJ2-5; 7 nucleotides agree with TRBD2. The CDR3 has 14 amino acids. CDR1 SGHRS and CDR2 YFSETQ come from the germline V gene. The V gene end was trimmed by 4 bases and the J gene end by 3 bases; junction bases not matched to a gene: 6. CDR3 in amino acids: CASSQERGEETQYF. CDR3 coding DNA: TGCGCCAGCAGCCAGGAGCGGGGAGAAGAGACCCAGTACTTC.

This clone was counted a single time. The chain links TRBV19 to TRBJ2-1; D perhaps matches TRBD1 (5 bases). Trimming left V 1 base short and J 7 bases short, with 11 bases between. Germline values: CDR1 LNHDA, CDR2 SQIVND (reference sequence). This CDR3 is 14 amino acids long. CDR3 DNA: TGTGCCAGTAGTATAGGGGCCAGGGTGAATGAGCAGTTCTTC. Protein: CASSIGARVNEQFF.

The chain uses TRBV10-2 and TRBJ2-2, with 11 positions matching TRBD2. There are 17 residues in the CDR3. With V trimmed by 4 bases and J by 1 base, 5 bases remained unmatched. From germline, CDR1 is WSHSY and CDR2 SAAADI. Written as DNA, the CDR3 is TGCGCCAGCAGTGTTAGCGGGGGGGGGTTGAACACCGGGGAGCTGTTTTTT. Protein: CASSVSGGGLNTGELFF.

To note about this clone: The sample carries other DNA sequences with the same CDR3. The V gene is TRBV29-1, the J gene TRBJ2-5; the D gene is possibly TRBD1 (7 bases). Germline CDR1 is SQVTM and CDR2 is ANQGSEA. The CDR3 runs to 14 residues. V shed 4 bases and J shed 5 bases, with 17 bases lying between them. CDR3 sequence reads: CSVGRGQGVETQYF. The CDR3 DNA follows: TGCAGCGTTGGGAGGGGGCAGGGCGTCGAGACCCAGTACTTC.

As DNA, the CDR3 is TGTGCCAGTAGTCCAAATGAGGACAGTGCATTTGGGGCTTTCTTT. Its translation: CASSPNEDSAFGAFF. The chain employs TRBV19 and TRBJ1-1; perhaps TRBD1 as D (6 bases). Germline assignment: CDR1 LNHDA and CDR2 SQIVND (reference sequence). Deletions cut 5 bases from V and 11 bases from J, with 24 bases between. This CDR3 is 15 amino acids long.

This clone is judged medium-sized. The rearrangement joins TRBV5-6 to TRBJ1-3; D is unresolved. CDR1 is SGHDT and CDR2 is YYEEEE in the germline V gene. This CDR3 spans 15 amino acids. V shed 1 base and J shed 0 bases, with 8 bases lying between them. The CDR3 spells CASSLITASGNTIYF. The CDR3, as DNA: TGTGCCAGCAGCTTGATAACAGCCTCTGGAAACACCATATATTTT.

The rearrangement uses TRBV19 and TRBJ1-2; no clear D gene. The CDR3 runs to 14 residues. The V gene lost 3 bases and the J gene lost 2 bases, with 10 bases spanning the gap. The germline gives CDR1 LNHDA, CDR2 SQIVND (reference sequence). CDR3 protein: CASSIRERNYGYTF. CDR3 coding DNA: TGTGCCAGTAGTATTCGCGAGCGAAACTATGGCTACACCTTC.

This rearrangement joins TRBV29-1 to TRBJ2-1; TRBD1 is a possible D gene (5 bases). The germline CDR1 and CDR2 sequences are SQVTM and ANQGSEA. V shed 2 bases and J shed 7 bases, with 12 bases lying between them. The CDR3 is 13 amino acids. CDR3 sequence: CSVEFRVGNEQFF. The CDR3, as DNA: TGCAGCGTTGAATTCAGGGTAGGGAATGAGCAGTTCTTC.